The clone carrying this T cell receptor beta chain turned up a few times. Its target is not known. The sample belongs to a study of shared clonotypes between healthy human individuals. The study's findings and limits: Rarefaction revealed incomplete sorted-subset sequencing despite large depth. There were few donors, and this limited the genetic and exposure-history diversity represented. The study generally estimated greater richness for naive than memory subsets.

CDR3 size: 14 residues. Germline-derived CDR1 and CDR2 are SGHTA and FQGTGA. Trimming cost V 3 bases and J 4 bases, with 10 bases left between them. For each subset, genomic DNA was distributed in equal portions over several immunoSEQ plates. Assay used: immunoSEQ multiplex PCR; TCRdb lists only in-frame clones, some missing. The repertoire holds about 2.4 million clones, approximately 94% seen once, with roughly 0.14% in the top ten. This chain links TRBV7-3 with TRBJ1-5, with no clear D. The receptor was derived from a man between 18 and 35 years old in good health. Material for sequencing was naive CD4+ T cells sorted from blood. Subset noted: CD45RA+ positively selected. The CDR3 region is CASSFWHRNQPQHF. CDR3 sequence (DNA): TGTGCCAGCAGCTTTTGGCACCGAAATCAGCCCCAGCATTTT.